A selection of T cell receptor beta chains follows, all from one sample in a study of early T cells in non-severe SARS-CoV-2 infection. Using its own MiXCR run on the 5' RACE reads, TCRdb lists one record per CDR3 protein. This sample has around 84,000 distinct CDR3 sequences, with about 12% found just once. The material sequenced was whole blood. The receptor source for this set is an adult who was a healthcare worker with PCR-confirmed SARS-CoV-2 infection or an uninfected control (not recorded which). The CDR3 runs from the conserved cysteine through the conserved F or W. Each record gives: D gene, J gene, clone size, V gene, CDR3 DNA, CDR3 protein. A D gene is named only where the DNA matches it firmly. Part of the rows lack a size; the others show once, few, many or a class for expanded clones.

>TRBD2|TRBJ2-7|NA|TRBV6-1
TGTGCCAGCTCGGGACTAGCGGGGGCGAGCTCCTACGAGCAGTACTTC
CASSGLAGASSYEQYF
>NA|TRBJ2-7|many|TRBV10-2
TGCGCCAGCAGTGAGCTGGGTTTTGGCGGGACACAGTTAACCTACGAGCAGTACTTC
CASSELGFGGTQLTYEQYF
>NA|TRBJ1-5|NA|TRBV12-3/TRBV12-4
TGTGCCAGCAGTTGGGGAAATAGCAATCAGCCCCAGCATTTT
CASSWGNSNQPQHF
>TRBD1|TRBJ2-4|NA|TRBV11-2
TGTGCCAGCAGCTTAGAATACCCCGGACAGGGGGCGGTCGCCTTAGCCAAAAACATTCAGTACTTC
CASSLEYPGQGAVALAKNIQYF
>TRBD1|TRBJ1-1|few|TRBV5-6
TGTGCCAGCAGCTTGGGGGCCGAAGGGGGCTGGACTGAAGCTTTCTTT
CASSLGAEGGWTEAFF
>TRBD2|TRBJ2-1|many|TRBV30
TGTGCCTGGACCGAAAAGACTAGCGGGAGCTGGAATGAGCAGTTCTTC
CAWTEKTSGSWNEQFF
>NA|TRBJ2-7|many|TRBV6-1
TGTGCCAGCAGTCTACAGTTCTCCTACGAGCAGTACTTC
CASSLQFSYEQYF
>TRBD2|TRBJ2-3|many|TRBV10-3
TGTGCCGGGGGGGGAAGGGGAGAAGATACGCAGTATTTT
CAGGGRGEDTQYF
>TRBD1|TRBJ2-7|many|TRBV6-5
TGTGCCAGCAGCCGACAGGGGTCTTTGGGTGAGCAGTACTTC
CASSRQGSLGEQYF
>TRBD2|TRBJ2-3|once|TRBV12-3/TRBV12-4
TGTGCCAGCAGTCCCCCCGGGAGGCTAGATACGCAGTATTTT
CASSPPGRLDTQYF
>NA|TRBJ2-2|many|TRBV4-1
TGCGCCAGCAGCCGGGAGGACGGCCCCACCGGGGAGCTGTTTTTT
CASSREDGPTGELFF
>TRBD2|TRBJ2-3|many|TRBV5-4
TGTGCCAGCAGGGAGGGACTAGCCACAGATACGCAGTATTTT
CASREGLATDTQYF
>TRBD2|TRBJ2-3|many|TRBV7-6
TGTGCCAGCAGCCCACCCAACGTGGCGGGGGGGCCGGATACGCAGTATTTT
CASSPPNVAGGPDTQYF
>NA|TRBJ1-2|many|TRBV6-6
TGTGCCAGCAGTCCCAAGACTGCCCCCTATGGCTACACCTTC
CASSPKTAPYGYTF
>TRBD1|TRBJ1-6|few|TRBV28
TGTGCCAGCCGCGGACAGGGGCCTTCACCCCTCCACTTT
CASRGQGPSPLHF
>NA|TRBJ2-4|many|TRBV10-2
TGCGCCATGGACGCCCCAATTCAGTACTTC
CAMDAPIQYF
>NA|TRBJ1-2|few|TRBV6-1
TGTGCCAGCAGTGGAGTCCAGTCGAGATTCGGCTATGGCTACACCTTC
CASSGVQSRFGYGYTF
>TRBD2|TRBJ2-1|few|TRBV24-1
TGTGCCACCAGTGATCCGGGACTAGCGTACAATGAGCAGTTCTTC
CATSDPGLAYNEQFF
>NA|TRBJ1-1|NA|TRBV20-1
TGCAGTGCTATGGGGGTGAACACTGAAGCTTTCTTT
CSAMGVNTEAFF
>NA|TRBJ2-5|few|TRBV29-1
TGCAGCGTTGAACTTCGACAGACCGGGACCCAGTACTTC
CSVELRQTGTQYF
>NA|TRBJ2-2|many|TRBV2
TGTGCCAGCAGTCAGGACTGGAGGGAGCTGTTTTTT
CASSQDWRELFF
>TRBD1|TRBJ1-1|many|TRBV2
TGTGCCATCAAGATGACAGGGAGAACTGAAGCTTTCTTT
CAIKMTGRTEAFF
>TRBD2|TRBJ2-3|few|TRBV15
TGTGCCACCAGCAGAGATCTTCGTCTAGCGGGGGGACCGCGGGATACGCAGTATTTT
CATSRDLRLAGGPRDTQYF
>NA|TRBJ2-7|NA|TRBV10-2
TGCGCCAGCAGTGAGCGGAGCGGTCATAGACGGGAGCAGTACTTC
CASSERSGHRREQYF
>NA|TRBJ1-5|few|TRBV27
TGTGCCAGCAGTTTGGTCGGACTCGATCAGCCCCAGCATTTT
CASSLVGLDQPQHF
>NA|TRBJ1-5|many|TRBV5-5
TGTGCCAGCAGCTTGAATCAGCCCCAGCATTTT
CASSLNQPQHF
>NA|TRBJ2-5|few|TRBV5-4
TGTGCCAGCAGCTTGTTGCCAGAGACCCAGTACTTC
CASSLLPETQYF